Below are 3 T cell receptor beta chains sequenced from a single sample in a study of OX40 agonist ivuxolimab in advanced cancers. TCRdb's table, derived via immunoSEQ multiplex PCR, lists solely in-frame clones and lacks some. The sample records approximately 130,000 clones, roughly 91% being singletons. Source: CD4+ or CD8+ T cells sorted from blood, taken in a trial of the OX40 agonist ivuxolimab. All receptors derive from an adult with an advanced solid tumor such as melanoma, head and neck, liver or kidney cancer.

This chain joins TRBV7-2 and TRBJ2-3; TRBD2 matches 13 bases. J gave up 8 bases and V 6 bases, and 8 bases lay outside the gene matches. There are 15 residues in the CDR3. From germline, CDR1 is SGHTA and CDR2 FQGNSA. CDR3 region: CASRRTSGGGGTQYF. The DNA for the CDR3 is TGTGCCAGCAGGCGGACTAGCGGGGGAGGAGGTACGCAGTATTTT. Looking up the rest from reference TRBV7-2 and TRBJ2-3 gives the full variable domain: GAGVSQSPSNKVTEKGKDVELRCDPISGHTALYWYRQSLGQGLEFLIYFQGNSAPDKSGLPSDRFSAERTGGSVSTLTIQRTQQEDSAVYLCASRRTSGGGGTQYFGPGTRLTVL.

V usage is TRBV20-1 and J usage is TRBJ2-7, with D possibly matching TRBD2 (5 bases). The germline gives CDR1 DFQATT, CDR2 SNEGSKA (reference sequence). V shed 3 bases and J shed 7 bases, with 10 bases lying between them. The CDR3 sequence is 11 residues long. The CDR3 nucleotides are TGCAGTGCTAGGGACTCTTGGGAGCAGTACTTC. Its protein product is CSARDSWEQYF.

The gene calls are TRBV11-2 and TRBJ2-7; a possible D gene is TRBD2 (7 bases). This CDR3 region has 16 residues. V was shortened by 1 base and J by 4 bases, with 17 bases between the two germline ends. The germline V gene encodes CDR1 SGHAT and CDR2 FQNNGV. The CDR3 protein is CASSLGRAGALYEQYF. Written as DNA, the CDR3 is TGTGCCAGCAGCTTAGGGCGCGCGGGGGCGCTTTACGAGCAGTACTTC.